This TCR beta chain was sequenced during a study of response to subunit inactivated influenza vaccine. This clonotype has at least ten counts. One entry per CDR3 protein results from TCRdb running MiXCR on the RT-PCR reads. The sample lists fewer than 700,000 distinct CDR3 sequences, 13% occurring once. The TCR was taken from a man aged 45 to 65 who received an inactivated influenza vaccine. Sequenced here: PBMCs from blood, sampled about 40 days after vaccination.

In nucleotides, the CDR3 is TGTGCCAGCAGTTTCTCTCTTGGGGAAAAACTGTTTTTT. It is translated as CASSFSLGEKLFF. The chain carries TRBV12-3 or TRBV12-4 and TRBJ1-4; unclear D gene. The CDR3 extends over 13 amino acids. Trimming pared 3 bases from V and 8 bases from J, leaving 10 bases between.